This is a list of T cell receptor beta chains from one sample in a study of cytomegalovirus exposure and HLA in healthy donors. The method was immunoSEQ multiplex PCR; TCRdb's version includes in-frame clones alone and lacks a portion of them. The data show approximately 130,000 clones, approximately 82% seen once. The material sequenced was PBMCs. All receptors derive from a boy between 2 and 10 years old in good health and CMV-seronegative. The CDR3 runs from the conserved cysteine through the conserved F or W. D genes are given only for firm matches. The size of a clone is reported for some rows only, either as once, few or many, or as a class for expanded clones.

-	TRBV6-4	TRBJ2-5	-	TGTGCCAGCAGTATGAGCGGAGGCGGACAAGAGACCCAGTACTTC	CASSMSGGGQETQYF
-	TRBV10-3	TRBJ1-3	-	TGTGCCATCAGTACCCCGGCGGGGTTCTCTGGAAACACCATATATTTT	CAISTPAGFSGNTIYF
TRBD1	TRBV19	TRBJ1-2	-	TGTGCCAGTACCTTTCGTAGGGGGCGAGGCTACACCTTC	CASTFRRGRGYTF
-	TRBV9	TRBJ2-5	-	TGTGCCAGCAGTACACCGGTCGGAGGCACCCAAGAGACCCAGTACTTC	CASSTPVGGTQETQYF
-	TRBV7-6	TRBJ1-5	few	TGTGCCAGCAGCTTTGAGGGTGACGGTCAGCCCCAGCATTTT	CASSFEGDGQPQHF
-	TRBV5-6	TRBJ2-7	-	TGTGCCAGCAGACCCAGGGGCCTAATAAACCTAGCAATCTACGAGCAGTACTTC	CASRPRGLINLAIYEQYF
TRBD2	TRBV5-1	TRBJ2-1	few	TGCGCCAGCAGCTCGGGACTAGCGGGATCGGATGAGCAGTTCTTC	CASSSGLAGSDEQFF
-	TRBV9	TRBJ2-2	-	TGTGCCAGCAGCCCAACGCCCGGGACACTTAACACCGGGGAGCTGTTTTTT	CASSPTPGTLNTGELFF
-	TRBV7-9	TRBJ1-1	-	TGTGCCAGCAGCCTACAGGGAGCCGAAGCTTTCTTT	CASSLQGAEAFF
-	TRBV7-8	TRBJ1-5	-	TGTGCCAGCAGCTACGCGGGGGCTGGCAATCAGCCCCAGCATTTT	CASSYAGAGNQPQHF
-	TRBV21-1	TRBJ1-4	-	TGTGCCAGCAGCAAAGAGGCGCGGGACCGGCCTAATGAAAAACTGTTTTTT	CASSKEARDRPNEKLFF
-	TRBV27	TRBJ1-5	-	TGTGCCAGCAGTTTGTCTCCCCCCGTCGCCTATAGCAATCAGCCCCAGCATTTT	CASSLSPPVAYSNQPQHF
TRBD1	TRBV9	TRBJ2-5	-	TGTGCCAGCAGCGTAGCTCCGGGACAGTCACAAGAGACCCAGTACTTC	CASSVAPGQSQETQYF
TRBD2	TRBV19	TRBJ2-2	-	TGTGCCAGTAGTACCCTAGCGGGGGGTCCCACCGGGGAGCTGTTTTTT	CASSTLAGGPTGELFF
TRBD1	TRBV4-1	TRBJ1-4	-	TGCGCCAGCAGCCAAGATAAAGGGACAGGGAGTGAAAAACTGTTTTTT	CASSQDKGTGSEKLFF
-	TRBV11-3	TRBJ1-1	-	TGTGCCAGCAGCTTAGGGGGGGAGAACACTGAAGCTTTCTTT	CASSLGGENTEAFF
-	TRBV9	TRBJ1-5	-	TGTGCCAGCAGCTATGGGAGAGGACAGCCCCAGCATTTT	CASSYGRGQPQHF
TRBD1	TRBV5-1	TRBJ1-2	-	TGCGCCAGCAGCTCCTCTGCAGGGGGCTCTACTAACTATGGCTACACCTTC	CASSSSAGGSTNYGYTF
-	TRBV27	TRBJ1-1	-	TGTGCCAGCAGTTTAGGCAGGGGTACTGAAGCTTTCTTT	CASSLGRGTEAFF
-	TRBV28	TRBJ1-1	-	TGTGCCAGCAGTTTGGCAGGGAAAGGCACTGAAGCTTTCTTT	CASSLAGKGTEAFF
TRBD1	TRBV5-8	TRBJ1-5	-	TGTGCCAGCAGCTTGGAGGGACAGAGCAATCAGCCCCAGCATTTT	CASSLEGQSNQPQHF
-	TRBV10-3	TRBJ2-3	-	TGTGCCATCAGTGGGCAAGCGACAGATACGCAGTATTTT	CAISGQATDTQYF
-	TRBV2	TRBJ1-1	few	TGTGCCAGCAGTGAATACGGGCAGGGAACTACCGAAGCTTTCTTT	CASSEYGQGTTEAFF
TRBD1	TRBV7-2	TRBJ1-2	-	TGTGCCAGCAGCAAGACCAATAGGGACAGGGGAGAAGGTGGCTACACCTTC	CASSKTNRDRGEGGYTF
TRBD1	TRBV7-2	TRBJ1-1	-	TGTGCCAGCAGCTGGGTAATGGGACAGGGAGCTGAAGCTTTCTTT	CASSWVMGQGAEAFF
-	TRBV7-9	TRBJ1-1	-	TGTGCCAGCAGCCCCCACCCGGTGGGAGCGGACACTGAAGCTTTCTTT	CASSPHPVGADTEAFF
-	TRBV7-8	TRBJ1-3	-	TGTGCCAGCAGCCCCCTTTCTGCGCCATCAAACACCATATATTTT	CASSPLSAPSNTIYF
TRBD1	TRBV5-8	TRBJ1-4	-	TGTGCCAGCAGCCGTCCCCTTGGACAGGGGCCGGGTGAAAAACTGTTTTTT	CASSRPLGQGPGEKLFF
-	TRBV9	TRBJ1-2	-	TGTGCCAGCAGCGGGGAGGGGTATGGCTACACCTTC	CASSGEGYGYTF
TRBD2	TRBV7-9	TRBJ2-7	-	TGTGCCAGCAGCTTATCCACGGGACTACAGAACGAGCAGTACTTC	CASSLSTGLQNEQYF
TRBD2	TRBV30	TRBJ2-3	-	TGTGCCTGGGTATTAGCGGGGCCTGGTGGTACGCAGTATTTT	CAWVLAGPGGTQYF
-	TRBV15	TRBJ1-5	-	TGTGCCACCAGCAGAGGACAGGTTAGCAATCAGCCCCAGCATTTT	CATSRGQVSNQPQHF
-	TRBV2	TRBJ2-1	-	TGTGCCAGCAGGGGAGCGGATAGCTCCTACAATGAGCAGTTCTTC	CASRGADSSYNEQFF
TRBD1	TRBV9	TRBJ1-2	few	TGTGCCAGCAGCGAGACAGGGACGCTTAACTATGGCTACACCTTC	CASSETGTLNYGYTF
-	TRBV14	TRBJ2-5	-	TGTGCCAGCAGCCACTGGGCAGCAGAGACCCAGTACTTC	CASSHWAAETQYF
TRBD2	TRBV7-9	TRBJ2-1	few	TGTGCCAGCTTCGTTTGGGCGGGAGGTGGGGGGAGTGAGCAGTTCTTC	CASFVWAGGGGSEQFF
-	TRBV4-2	TRBJ1-2	-	TGTGCCAGCAGCCAACAGGGACACGGCTACACCTTC	CASSQQGHGYTF
TRBD1	TRBV9	TRBJ2-1	-	TGTGCCAGCAGCCCAGGGGGCGCGAACTACAATGAGCAGTTCTTC	CASSPGGANYNEQFF
-	TRBV10-3	TRBJ2-2	-	TGTGCCATCAGTGAGTCGGATCAGGGGGGGAACACCGGGGAGCTGTTTTTT	CAISESDQGGNTGELFF
-	TRBV7-9	TRBJ2-3	few	TGTTCCAGCGCCGGAGAGGGGGGGTGGGGCACAGATACGCAGTATTTT	CSSAGEGGWGTDTQYF